Following are 14 T cell receptor beta chains from one sample sequenced in a study of blood T cell repertoires in COVID-19. Clones were read by immunoSEQ multiplex PCR, and TCRdb kept only the in-frame ones, dropping some. The profile shows some 140,000 clones, about 86% of them singletons. Sequencing input: peripheral blood. The receptors derive from a woman older than 75 with acute or convalescent COVID-19.

The chain combines TRBV20-1 with TRBJ1-2; a possible D gene is TRBD1 (6 bases). V lost 3 bases, J lost 6 bases, and 17 bases lay in between. Germline V gene data show CDR1 as DFQATT and CDR2 as SNEGSKA (reference sequence). This CDR3 comprises 14 residues. The CDR3 loop reads CSASWGGRFDGYTF. DNA of the CDR3: TGCAGTGCTAGTTGGGGGGGCCGTTTTGATGGCTACACCTTC.

This rearrangement joins TRBV7-2 to TRBJ2-1, with D tentatively TRBD2 (5 bases). CDR1 and CDR2 from the germline V gene are SGHTA and FQGNSA. This CDR3 is 13 amino acids long. V was clipped by 2 bases and J by 8 bases, with 10 bases between them. CDR3 nucleotides: TGTGCCAGCAGCTTAACCCGGGGAGATGAGCAGTTCTTC. This gives the protein CASSLTRGDEQFF.

The chain employs TRBV2 and TRBJ1-2; 8 bases agree with TRBD1. Germline lookup yields CDR1 SNHLY and CDR2 FYNNEI. The V gene end was trimmed by 5 bases and the J gene end by 8 bases; junction bases not matched to a gene: 10. The CDR3 has 14 amino acids. For the CDR3, the DNA is TGTGCCAGCAGTTCTGACAGGGGAGGAGACGGCTACACCTTC. It yields the protein CASSSDRGGDGYTF. Filled out from reference TRBV2 and TRBJ1-2, the complete variable domain reads EPEVTQTPSHQVTQMGQEVILRCVPISNHLYFYWYRQILGQKVEFLVSFYNNEISEKSEIFDDQFSVERPDGSNFTLKIRSTKLEDSAMYFCASSSDRGGDGYTFGSGTRLTVV.

The rearrangement joins TRBV7-3 to TRBJ2-3, with unresolved D. The CDR3 extends over 15 amino acids. Trimming took off 0 bases at V and 2 bases at J, with 9 bases between the two ends. In germline, CDR1 is SGHTA, CDR2 FQGTGA. The CDR3, as DNA: TGTGCCAGCAGCTTAACATCAATCAACACAGATACGCAGTATTTT. This codes for CASSLTSINTDTQYF.

The chain is built from TRBV6-1 and TRBJ1-4, with D possibly being TRBD1 (6 bases). CDR3 size: 18 residues. Per germline, CDR1 MNHNS and CDR2 SASEGT. V was clipped by 2 bases and J by 13 bases, with 29 bases between them. The CDR3 DNA follows: TGTGCCAGCAGTGAATGGGGACAAGGCTCACTGATGCAAACTAGACTGTTTTTT. Protein: CASSEWGQGSLMQTRLFF.

The rearrangement joins TRBV7-3 to TRBJ1-1; a weak D match, TRBD1 (5 bases). Germline lookup yields CDR1 SGHTA and CDR2 FQGTGA. CDR3 length equals 13 residues. V gave up 3 bases and J gave up 7 bases, with 12 bases separating them. Here the CDR3 reads CASSFTPGGEAFF. CDR3 sequence (DNA): TGTGCCAGCAGCTTCACTCCGGGGGGTGAAGCTTTCTTT.

This chain uses TRBV5-5 with TRBJ2-7; 9 nucleotides line up with TRBD2. The junction had 5 bases not matched to a gene; V was cut back by 2 bases and J by 2 bases. This CDR3 spans 15 amino acids. Looked up from germline, CDR1 is SGHKS and CDR2 is YYEKEE (reference sequence). The CDR3 spells CASSFSGGSTYEQYF. As DNA, the CDR3 is TGTGCCAGCAGCTTTAGCGGGGGATCCACCTACGAGCAGTACTTC. The whole variable domain, filled in from reference TRBV5-5 and TRBJ2-7, reads DAGVTQSPTHLIKTRGQQVTLRCSPISGHKSVSWYQQVLGQGPQFIFQYYEKEERGRGNFPDRFSARQFPNYSSELNVNALLLGDSALYLCASSFSGGSTYEQYFGPGTRLTVT.

This clone was seen a handful of times. This chain connects TRBV7-3 to TRBJ2-3; 15 positions agree with TRBD2. CDR3 size: 16 residues. The V gene's germline CDR1 is SGHTA and CDR2 FQGTGA. V shed 10 bases, J shed 0 bases, and the junction held 5 bases outside the gene matches. CDR3 sequence reads: CATGTSGGYSTDTQYF. The CDR3 region has the DNA TGTGCCACCGGGACTAGCGGGGGGTATAGCACAGATACGCAGTATTTT.

The gene calls are TRBV5-4 and TRBJ2-7, with TRBD2 identical over 13 bases. Germline CDR1 SGHNT, CDR2 YYREEE (reference sequence). J was trimmed by 3 bases and V by 3 bases; bases with no gene match: 6. This CDR3 spans 16 amino acids. The CDR3 loop reads CASSSGTSGAYYEQYF. CDR3 DNA: TGTGCCAGCAGCTCTGGGACTAGCGGGGCGTACTACGAGCAGTACTTC.

This clone was seen once. CDR3 nucleotides: TGTGCCAGCAGCAACAGGGGTTCTGGAAACACCATATATTTT. Residues: CASSNRGSGNTIYF. This chain links TRBV7-8 with TRBJ1-3; 7 positions match TRBD1. Germline values: CDR1 SGHVS, CDR2 FQNEAQ. There are 14 residues in the CDR3. Germline trimming cut 5 bases from V and 1 base from J; bases unmatched to any gene: 2.

The chain is built from TRBV12-3 or TRBV12-4 and TRBJ1-1; TRBD1 is a possible D gene (5 bases). Trimming pared 5 bases from V and 9 bases from J, leaving 16 bases between. The CDR3 loop spans 13 amino acids. The CDR3 spells CASSRGTSAQAFF. The CDR3, as DNA: TGTGCCAGCAGTCGGGGGACGTCGGCTCAAGCTTTCTTT.

This chain joins TRBV5-5 and TRBJ1-2; TRBD1 agrees at 10 bases. Losses at the gene ends were 4 bases for V and 6 bases for J; bases not matched to a gene: 9. CDR3 length: 15 residues. Germline V CDR1 and CDR2: SGHKS, YYEKEE (reference sequence). The CDR3 here is CASSPLPDRGNGYTF. As DNA, the CDR3 is TGTGCCAGCAGCCCTTTGCCGGACAGGGGGAATGGCTACACCTTC.

The chain carries TRBV19 and TRBJ1-5; D might be TRBD1 (5 bases). The germline V gene has CDR1 LNHDA and CDR2 SQIVND (reference sequence). V gave up 6 bases and J gave up 5 bases, with 8 bases separating them. The CDR3 runs to 12 residues. The DNA for the CDR3 is TGTGCCAGTAGAGACAGAGATCAGCCCCAGCATTTT. As protein: CASRDRDQPQHF. Drawing the rest from reference TRBV19 and TRBJ1-5, the complete variable domain is DGGITQSPKYLFRKEGQNVTLSCEQNLNHDAMYWYRQDPGQGLRLIYYSQIVNDFQKGDIAEGYSVSREKKESFPLTVTSAQKNPTAFYLCASRDRDQPQHFGDGTRLSIL.

The sample holds one count of this clone. The J gene is TRBJ1-2, the V gene TRBV29-1, with TRBD1 identical over 7 bases. The V and J ends lost 4 bases and 2 bases, in that order; junction bases with no gene match: 1. Germline V gives CDR1 SQVTM, CDR2 ANQGSEA. There are 12 residues in the CDR3. The DNA of the CDR3 is TGCAGCGTTGCAGGGGGAAACTATGGCTACACCTTC. Translation: CSVAGGNYGYTF.